The rows below give T cell receptor beta chains drawn from one sample of a study of CD4 and CD8 cells across lung adenocarcinoma regions. MiXCR, applied by TCRdb to the PCR reads, yields one record per CDR3 protein. The sample includes about 12,000 distinct CDR3 sequences, 47% seen only once; the top ten take roughly 29%. The sequenced material came from CD8+ T cells from the margin of a lung tumor. The receptors were sampled from a male donor with lung adenocarcinoma. The CD4 and CD8 labels of this study may be unreliable. Both conserved end residues are part of each CDR3. D genes are given only for firm matches. Expanded clones are given a class, and other clones once, few, many or no size at all.

size,V,J,D,DNA,CDR3
NA,TRBV6-1,TRBJ2-1,NA,TGTGCCAGCAGTGCCGGGACTTCCTCCTACGATACGCAGTTCTTC,CASSAGTSSYDTQFF
NA,TRBV7-6,TRBJ2-4,TRBD2,TGTGCCAGCAGCTTACGAGCCCTAGCGGGAGTCCAGGGGAACAATGAGCAGTTC,CASSLRALAGVQGNNEQF
NA,TRBV6-1,TRBJ2-4,TRBD2,TGTGCCAGCAGTGAAGCGCTTGTTAAACTAGCGCGAGTTACCCCGTACTTC,CASSEALVKLARVTPYF
NA,TRBV10-3,TRBJ2-3,TRBD2,TGTGGCGGGGGGACGGGGGGGGGTGGCACAGATACGCAGTATTTC,CGGGTGGGGTDTQYF
many,TRBV6-1,TRBJ2-7,NA,TGTGCCAGCAAGGGGGGAAACGAGCAGTACTTC,CASKGGNEQYF
NA,TRBV27,TRBJ2-7,NA,TGTGCCAGCAGTCGCCATTCGGGGGCCTACGTGCAGTACTTC,CASSRHSGAYVQYF
NA,TRBV27,TRBJ2-5,TRBD1,TGTGCCTTCAGTGCGGAACTAGGGGGCCGGGGCACAGAGACGCAGTACTTC,CAFSAELGGRGTETQYF
NA,TRBV7-6,TRBJ2-1,TRBD2,TGTGCCAGCAGCCCGGACAGGGAGATACTAGCGGGGAATGAGCAGTTCTTC,CASSPDREILAGNEQFF
NA,TRBV10-3,TRBJ2-7,NA,TGTGCCATCAACCCGGATCCCAACTACGAGCAGTGCTTC,CAINPDPNYEQCF
NA,TRBV6-1,TRBJ2-7,TRBD1,TGTGCCAGCAGTCTCCGGACAGGGGATTCCTACGAGCAGTACTTC,CASSLRTGDSYEQYF
NA,TRBV6-1,TRBJ1-2,TRBD1,TGTGCCAGCAGCCAGGGGGATCCTTATGGCTACACCTTC,CASSQGDPYGYTF
NA,TRBV27,TRBJ2-3,TRBD2,TGTGCCAGCAGGGGGGGGGGTCCTCGGGTCAAAGATACGCAGTATTTT,CASRGGGPRVKDTQYF
NA,TRBV27,TRBJ2-7,NA,TGTGCCAGCAGTGGCAGTGGGGCCAAGGCCCTGACCTTC,CASSGSGAKALTF
few,TRBV4-1,TRBJ2-1,TRBD2,TGCGCCAGCAGCCAAGACGTAGCGGGAGCAAGGTACAATGAGCAGTTCTTC,CASSQDVAGARYNEQFF
NA,TRBV7-2,TRBJ2-5,NA,TGTGCCAGCACCAACTGGGCGAGACTAGGGGGAGGGGACCAAGAGACCCAGTACTTC,CASTNWARLGGGDQETQYF
few,TRBV19,TRBJ2-1,NA,TGTGCCAGTAGTATGTTTTCTATTGGGGGCGAGCAGTTCTTC,CASSMFSIGGEQFF
medium-sized,TRBV6-1,TRBJ2-1,TRBD1,TGTGCCAGCAGTGAAGCATCGACAGGGTTCGTCGGGCAGTTCTTC,CASSEASTGFVGQFF
many,TRBV7-6,TRBJ2-1,NA,TGTGCCAGCTCTACACATAGAGGAGTGGAGACCCAGTTCTTC,CASSTHRGVETQFF
NA,TRBV10-3,TRBJ2-4,NA,TGTGCGGGCATGGGAGCCAAAGACACTCAGTACTTC,CAGMGAKDTQYF
once,TRBV7-2,TRBJ2-2,NA,TGTGCCAGCAGCTTAGACTGGGCGAGCACCGGTGAGCTGTTTTTT,CASSLDWASTGELFF
NA,TRBV6-1,TRBJ2-6,NA,TGTGCCAGCACCGGCGTAGGTGCTCCTCCTGGCGCCAACGACCAGTTTTTC,CASTGVGAPPGANDQFF
NA,TRBV27,TRBJ2-7,NA,TGTGCCAGCAGTTCGGAACTGGGGCTGTGGGCCAAAAACACGCAGTACTTC,CASSSELGLWAKNTQYF
few,TRBV12-3/TRBV12-4,TRBJ1-4,NA,TGTGCCAGCAGTTTTAAGCGTGGGCAGACTGCAACTAATGAAAAACTGTTTTTT,CASSFKRGQTATNEKLFF
medium-sized,TRBV6-6,TRBJ2-5,TRBD1,TGTGCCAGCAGAAGGACAGGGATTGTGGAGACCCAGTACTTC,CASRRTGIVETQYF
many,TRBV6-5,TRBJ1-2,NA,TGTGCCAGCACCCGGGGGGTGGCGCGGGGCTATGGCTACACCTTC,CASTRGVARGYGYTF
many,TRBV6-1,TRBJ2-4,TRBD2,TGTGCCAGCAGAGATATCCCACTAGCGGGGGCCAAAAACATTCAGTACTTC,CASRDIPLAGAKNIQYF
NA,TRBV6-1,TRBJ2-6,NA,TGTGCCAGCACCGGGATAGGGGTTCGTTCGGGCGCCTACGTCCTGTCTTTC,CASTGIGVRSGAYVLSF
medium-sized,TRBV6-1,TRBJ2-3,TRBD1,TGTGCCAGCAGTGAACTAAGTTCCCCGGGACAGGGGGTGACAGATACGCAGTATTTT,CASSELSSPGQGVTDTQYF
NA,TRBV29-1,TRBJ2-2,NA,TGCAGCGTTGGTCCCGGTTCCGGCGGGGAGCTGTTTTTT,CSVGPGSGGELFF
few,TRBV7-3,TRBJ2-5,TRBD1,TGTGCCAGCAGCCTTGGACAGGGTTGGTACAATGAGCAGTACTTC,CASSLGQGWYNEQYF
once,TRBV10-2,TRBJ2-4,TRBD2,TGCGCCAGCAGGGTAGCGGGAGCCAAAAATATGCAGTACTTT,CASRVAGAKNMQYF
many,TRBV12-3/TRBV12-4,TRBJ2-3,TRBD1,TGTGCCAGCAGCCTGGATCCGGGACAGTACACAGATACGCAGTATTTT,CASSLDPGQYTDTQYF
NA,TRBV7-2,TRBJ2-7,TRBD1,TGTGCCAGCAGCTTAGATCAGGGGGCGGGCGAGCAGTACTTC,CASSLDQGAGEQYF
NA,TRBV12-5,TRBJ2-3,NA,TGTGCTAGTGCCTCCGGGACACTCACAGATACGCAGTATTTT,CASASGTLTDTQYF
many,TRBV7-8,TRBJ2-3,NA,TGTGCCAGCAGCTCCCCCGGGACGGAACTTACAGATACGCAGTATTTT,CASSSPGTELTDTQYF
NA,TRBV12-3/TRBV12-4,TRBJ2-5,TRBD1,TGTGCCAGCAGTCTCGGACAGGGAAGCCAAGATACCCAGTACTTC,CASSLGQGSQDTQYF
NA,TRBV6-1,TRBJ2-7,TRBD2,TGTGCCAGCAGGCCCGGTGGGACTAGTACAGCCTACGAGCAGTACTTC,CASRPGGTSTAYEQYF
many,TRBV10-1,TRBJ2-1,TRBD2,TGCGCCAGCAGTGCTAGCGGGAGATCGGATGAGCAGTTCTTC,CASSASGRSDEQFF
NA,TRBV6-1,TRBJ2-6,NA,TGTGCCAGCACAGCGGGCGCGAGCTCTGGGGCCAACGTCCTGACTTTC,CASTAGASSGANVLTF
few,TRBV27,TRBJ2-1,TRBD2,TGTGCCAGCAGTTTATCGAGCGGGAGCCCCCTGGAGCAGTTCTTC,CASSLSSGSPLEQFF
many,TRBV27,TRBJ1-1,NA,TGTGCCAGCAGTTTAGAGGGTAACACTGAAGCTTTCTTT,CASSLEGNTEAFF
NA,TRBV11-1,TRBJ2-3,NA,TGTTGCAGCGGCTCGGGACGCCGGGGCCCAGATACGCAGTATTTC,CCSGSGRRGPDTQYF
NA,TRBV6-1,TRBJ2-1,TRBD2,TGTGCCAGCAGCCGGACTAGCGGGTACTCCAACAATGAGCAGTTCTTT,CASSRTSGYSNNEQFF
NA,TRBV25-1,TRBJ1-1,NA,TGTGCCAGCATAGGGTCACGAACGGCTTTCTTT,CASIGSRTAFF
NA,TRBV6-1,TRBJ2-7,NA,TGTGCCAGCAGCCCCAGCGGTTACGAGCAGTACTTC,CASSPSGYEQYF
medium-sized,TRBV27,TRBJ2-7,TRBD2,TGTGCCAGCAGTTCCGGGACTAGCGCTTACAATGAGCAGTACTTC,CASSSGTSAYNEQYF
NA,TRBV7-2,TRBJ2-5,TRBD2,TGTGCCAGCACCAACTCGGCGGGACTAGGGGGACGGGACAAAGATACGCAGTACTTC,CASTNSAGLGGRDKDTQYF